Included here is one T cell receptor beta chain sequence, with context. The record originates from a study of blood T cell repertoires in COVID-19. As for the study in general: Sites in the United States, Italy and Spain provided acute and convalescent COVID-19 samples. Sample material is recorded as cDNA or gDNA derived from T cells, B-cell-depleted T cells, or PBMCs.

CDR3 length: 15 amino acids. Unmatched junction bases numbered 1, after V lost 0 bases and J lost 4 bases. Germline CDR1 is MNHEY and CDR2 is SVGAGI. Under the authors' procedure: Reference gene primer amplification in the assay estimated nucleated cell counts. This table comes from immunoSEQ multiplex PCR, and its TCRdb copy is limited to in-frame clones, with some not included. V and J calls plus clone size are reproduced from that table; the DNA served to infer D and trimming. The sample consists of about 180,000 clones, about 80% of them appearing once. Sequencing used peripheral blood. The receptor's source is a woman between 65 and 79 years old with acute or convalescent COVID-19. The gene calls are TRBV6-5 and TRBJ2-2, with 8 bases lining up with TRBD1. The CDR3 bases are TGTGCCAGCAGTTACTCGACAGGGGTCACCGGGGAGCTGTTTTTT. Amino acids: CASSYSTGVTGELFF.